At least ten counts were recorded for the clone carrying this T cell receptor (beta chain). Investigators prepared the TCR beta libraries by applying iRepertoire HTBI primers and Arm-PCR of CDR3 regions. TCRdb called the multiplex PCR reads again in MiXCR, with one record for every CDR3 protein. The table lists fewer than 550,000 distinct CDR3 sequences, roughly 15% of them singletons. This entry comes from a study of regulatory T cells in long-lasting Graves disease. Time point reported: newly diagnosed GD, antithyroid drugs for less than 3 months. Construction of the TCR library relied on RNA isolated from PBMCs. Germline CDR1 reads SGHAT; CDR2 reads FQNNGV. V lost 8 bases, J lost 1 base, and 10 bases stayed unmatched. The CDR3 has 15 amino acids. These data are also associated with another study on T cells in Graves' hyperthyroidism and ophthalmopathy. That work adds: A model of 13 V-J features distinguished ophthalmopathy from stable hyperthyroidism. Ophthalmopathy got predicted by the model a median roughly 6.4 months before its onset.

The V call is TRBV11-2, the J call TRBJ1-1; TRBD1 agrees at 7 bases. Sequenced material: peripheral blood mononuclear cells (PBMCs), taken at new diagnosis, from a patient treated with antithyroid drugs. This clonotype was obtained from a woman aged 18-35 years with Graves disease. The CDR3 DNA reads as TGTGCCAGCGACCGGGACAGAAGTTCGAACACTGAAGCTTTCTTT. Translated: CASDRDRSSNTEAFF. Filled out from reference TRBV11-2 and TRBJ1-1, the complete variable domain reads EAGVAQSPRYKIIEKRQSVAFWCNPISGHATLYWYQQILGQGPKLLIQFQNNGVVDDSQLPKDRFSAERLKGVDSTLKIQPAKLEDSAVYLCASDRDRSSNTEAFFGQGTRLTVV.